The 32 T cell receptor beta chains below come from one sample, sequenced in a study of blood T cell repertoires in COVID-19. Sequencing was performed with immunoSEQ multiplex PCR; in TCRdb, only in-frame clones are kept and a portion is missing. The table has 95,000 to 150,000 clones, approximately 71% seen once. The sample consisted of peripheral blood. The receptor set was obtained from a human donor in a cohort sampled during active COVID-19.

The CDR3 region is CASSEQGLGYEQYF. Written as DNA, the CDR3 is TGTGCCAGCAGCGAACAGGGTTTGGGCTACGAGCAGTACTTC. V and J are TRBV7-6 and TRBJ2-7; TRBD1 might be the D (6 bases). Germline lookup yields CDR1 SGHVS and CDR2 FNYEAQ. The V gene lost 5 bases and the J gene lost 3 bases, with 14 bases spanning the gap. The CDR3 is 14 amino acids.

This clone was recorded a few times. This rearrangement joins TRBV5-6 to TRBJ2-3; D is possibly TRBD2 (6 bases). The germline CDR1 and CDR2 sequences are SGHDT and YYEEEE. The CDR3 totals 15 residues. V lost 4 bases, J lost 0 bases, and 12 bases lay in between. The CDR3 DNA is TGTGCCAGCAGCCCTCTGGCGGGAAGCACAGATACGCAGTATTTT. It encodes CASSPLAGSTDTQYF.

The chain links TRBV5-6 to TRBJ2-7; D uncertain. V was clipped by 2 bases and J by 0 bases, with 6 bases between them. The germline gives CDR1 SGHDT, CDR2 YYEEEE. This CDR3 contains 13 residues. The CDR3 is CASSLTNSYEQYF. In DNA form, the CDR3 reads TGTGCCAGCAGCTTAACAAACTCCTACGAGCAGTACTTC.

Points on this clone: The junction shows a germline mismatch at one end, possibly a read error. The chain links TRBV2 to TRBJ1-2; 10 bases are a match to TRBD1. CDR3 length: 13 amino acids. Germline values: CDR1 SNHLY, CDR2 FYNNEI. The CDR3 DNA reads TGTGCCAGCAAGCAGACAGGGGGCGGCCGGTCGTCCTTC. Translating it yields CASKQTGGGRSSF.

The V gene is TRBV5-1, the J gene TRBJ1-2; D gene unclear. This CDR3 is built from 14 residues. CDR1 SGHRS and CDR2 YFSETQ come from the germline V gene. V shed 0 bases and J shed 4 bases, with 10 bases lying between them. The CDR3 DNA sequence: TGCGCCAGCAGCTTGGAAGTGGCAGGCTATGGCTACACCTTC. Amino acids: CASSLEVAGYGYTF.

This clone was detected only once. V is TRBV29-1 and J is TRBJ2-7, with 7 bases aligning to TRBD2. V lost 4 bases, J lost 2 bases, and 5 bases stayed unmatched. The CDR3 spans 13 residues. The V gene's germline CDR1 is SQVTM and CDR2 ANQGSEA. CDR3 sequence reads: CSVVAGEAYEQYF. The CDR3 DNA reads TGCAGCGTTGTGGCGGGAGAAGCCTACGAGCAGTACTTC.

V gene TRBV27 combines with J gene TRBJ2-7, with 14 bases aligning to TRBD2. Per germline, CDR1 MNHEY and CDR2 SMNVEV (reference sequence). CDR3 length: 17 amino acids. V lost 1 base and J lost 4; bases outside the gene matches: 6. The CDR3 spells CASSLFSGLAGVYEQYF. CDR3 DNA: TGTGCCAGCAGTTTATTTTCGGGACTAGCGGGGGTATACGAGCAGTACTTC.

This clone was seen only a few times. The chain links TRBV3-1 (or the pseudogene TRBV3-2) to TRBJ1-4; D is possibly TRBD1 (6 bases). The germline V gene has CDR1 LGHDT and CDR2 YNNKEL (reference sequence). The CDR3 has 13 residues. V was trimmed by 4 bases and J by 6 bases, leaving 9 bases between them. In DNA form, the CDR3 reads TGTGCCAGCAGCCGACAGGAAGATGAAAAACTGTTTTTT. This sequence encodes CASSRQEDEKLFF.

The CDR3 bases are TGTGCCAGCAGCGAGCGTAGGACCCCGAGGAGGGAGCAGTACTTC. Encoded protein: CASSERRTPRREQYF. V and J are TRBV11-2 and TRBJ2-7, with D perhaps TRBD2 (5 bases). Trimming stripped 5 bases from V and 7 bases from J, with 21 bases between. The CDR3 covers 15 residues. Germline assignment: CDR1 SGHAT and CDR2 FQNNGV.

This clone was seen a single time. The genes are TRBV9 and TRBJ1-6; TRBD1 might be the D (5 bases). This CDR3 contains 16 residues. Germline assignment: CDR1 SGDLS and CDR2 YYNGEE. Trimming stripped 4 bases from V and 1 base from J, with 12 bases between. The CDR3 sequence: CASSPTSGSYNSPLHF. Written as DNA, the CDR3 is TGTGCCAGCAGCCCCACTTCAGGGTCCTATAATTCACCCCTCCACTTT.

The chain combines TRBV7-9 with TRBJ1-1, with 9 positions matching TRBD1. Losses at the gene ends were 3 bases for V and 1 base for J; bases not matched to a gene: 3. The CDR3 has 15 amino acids. Germline CDR1 SEHNR, CDR2 FQNEAQ (reference sequence). CDR3 region: CASSLKGQGNTEAFF. CDR3 sequence (DNA): TGTGCCAGCAGCTTGAAGGGACAGGGGAACACTGAAGCTTTCTTT. The complete variable domain, with remaining parts taken from reference TRBV7-9 and TRBJ1-1, reads DTGVSQNPRHKITKRGQNVTFRCDPISEHNRLYWYRQTLGQGPEFLTYFQNEAQLEKSRLLSDRFSAERPKGSFSTLEIQRTEQGDSAMYLCASSLKGQGNTEAFFGQGTRLTVV.

The gene calls are TRBV18 and TRBJ1-1; 9 nucleotides align to TRBD1. The length of the CDR3 is 13 residues. Germline-derived CDR1 and CDR2 are KGHSH and LQKENI. Trimming removed 3 bases from V and 10 bases from J; junction bases left unmatched: 6. CDR3 protein: CASSPGQGQGAFF. CDR3 nucleotides: TGTGCCAGCTCACCCGGACAGGGGCAAGGAGCTTTCTTT.

This sequence joins TRBV6-2 or TRBV6-3 and TRBJ2-7, with D unresolved. CDR1 is MNHEY and CDR2 is SVGEGT in the germline V gene. CDR3 length equals 13 residues. Trimming took off 5 bases at V and 3 bases at J, with 11 bases between the two ends. The CDR3 nucleotides are TGTGCCAGCAGTCCCCCGGTCGTCTACGAGCAGTACTTC. Protein sequence: CASSPPVVYEQYF.

The gene calls are TRBV12-3 or TRBV12-4 and TRBJ2-7, with a weak D call TRBD2 (6 bases). CDR3 length: 13 amino acids. V shed 4 bases and J shed 0 bases, with 7 bases lying between them. CDR3 sequence: CASSWDSSYEQYF. DNA for the CDR3: TGTGCCAGCAGTTGGGACTCCTCCTACGAGCAGTACTTC.

This clone was detected only a few times. The chain links TRBV2 to TRBJ1-2; D possibly corresponds to TRBD1 (5 bases). V was pared by 1 base and J by 8 bases, with 11 bases between. The germline gives CDR1 SNHLY, CDR2 FYNNEI. The CDR3 totals 13 residues. This CDR3 reads CASSEETVWGYTF. CDR3 in DNA: TGTGCCAGCAGTGAAGAGACAGTGTGGGGCTACACCTTC.

A few counts support this clone. V and J are TRBV27 and TRBJ1-1; no clear D gene. The V gene's germline CDR1 is MNHEY and CDR2 SMNVEV (reference sequence). Trimming removed 4 bases from V and 0 bases from J, with 9 bases in between. This CDR3 has 14 amino acids. CDR3 amino acids: CASSSRPVNTEAFF. CDR3 bases: TGTGCCAGCAGTTCTCGCCCAGTGAACACTGAAGCTTTCTTT.

The genes are TRBV4-1 and TRBJ1-1, with D perhaps matching TRBD1 (5 bases). The CDR3 is 19 residues long. The V and J ends lost 4 bases and 0 bases respectively, with 24 bases between them. CDR1 is MGHRA and CDR2 is YSYEKL in the germline V gene. The CDR3 bases are TGCGCCAGCAGCCCAGCGGGGGTCCCCGGTGGCGAAGTGAACACTGAAGCTTTCTTT. It specifies CASSPAGVPGGEVNTEAFF.

The chain couples TRBV7-9 to TRBJ1-3; D unresolved. Germline CDR1 reads SEHNR; CDR2 reads FQNEAQ (reference sequence). V was clipped by 2 bases and J by 0 bases, with 11 bases between them. The CDR3 runs to 16 residues. CDR3 sequence reads: CASSLTLIDSGNTIYF. The CDR3 region has the DNA TGTGCCAGCAGCTTAACGCTAATAGACTCTGGAAACACCATATATTTT.

This clone was recorded once. The rearrangement uses TRBV7-9 and TRBJ1-1, with a possible D match to TRBD1 (5 bases). Germline CDR1 SEHNR, CDR2 FQNEAQ (reference sequence). The CDR3 runs 12 residues. V was clipped by 5 bases and J by 5 bases, with 9 bases between them. CDR3 DNA: TGTGCCAGCAGCAGGGAGGGGACTGAAGCTTTCTTT. It translates to CASSREGTEAFF.

The rearrangement joins TRBV3-1 (or the pseudogene TRBV3-2) to TRBJ1-5, with 7 positions matching TRBD1. Germline V gives CDR1 LGHDT, CDR2 YNNKEL (reference sequence). The V and J ends lost 3 bases and 2 bases, in that order; junction bases with no gene match: 7. The CDR3 runs 16 residues. CDR3 sequence: CASSQTGRKCNQPQHF. CDR3 coding DNA: TGTGCCAGCAGCCAGACAGGGAGGAAGTGCAATCAGCCCCAGCATTTT.

This sequence joins TRBV27 and TRBJ2-7, with TRBD1 identical over 9 bases. Trimming removed 6 bases from V and 4 bases from J; junction bases left unmatched: 10. Germline-derived CDR1 and CDR2 are MNHEY and SMNVEV (reference sequence). This CDR3 has 15 amino acids. The CDR3 here is CASRVEQTGGYEQYF. The CDR3 DNA reads TGTGCCAGCAGAGTAGAGCAGACAGGGGGATACGAGCAGTACTTC.

This chain connects TRBV10-3 to TRBJ1-5; a weak D match, TRBD1 (6 bases). Germline V CDR1 and CDR2: ENHRY, SYGVKD. CDR3 length equals 17 residues. The V gene lost 2 bases and the J gene lost 1 base, with 15 bases spanning the gap. The CDR3 sequence is CAISEPGGGQSNQPQHF. Here the CDR3 DNA reads TGTGCCATCAGTGAGCCGGGCGGGGGACAAAGCAATCAGCCCCAGCATTTT.

The chain is built from TRBV27 and TRBJ2-7, with D tentatively TRBD2 (6 bases). V lost 6 bases and J lost 2, with 11 bases in between. CDR3 length: 13 amino acids. Germline V gene sequence: CDR1 MNHEY, CDR2 SMNVEV (reference sequence). The CDR3 bases are TGTGCCAGCAGCCCGGGGGTTACCTACGAGCAGTACTTC. Residues: CASSPGVTYEQYF.

This chain links TRBV27 with TRBJ1-2; D unclear. The CDR3 sequence is 15 residues long. Per the germline V gene, CDR1 is MNHEY and CDR2 is SMNVEV (reference sequence). The V gene lost 7 bases and the J gene lost 1 base, with 16 bases spanning the gap. CDR3 residues: CASNPDSRGNYGYTF. As DNA, the CDR3 is TGTGCCAGCAACCCTGACTCAAGAGGTAACTATGGCTACACCTTC.

This chain uses TRBV27 with TRBJ1-1, with TRBD1 matching over 9 bases. Germline CDR1 MNHEY, CDR2 SMNVEV (reference sequence). The ends lost 7 bases at V and 1 base at J; junction bases unmatched: 19. This CDR3 region has 19 residues. CDR3: CASKDRGVLNTVPNTEAFF. The CDR3 bases are TGTGCCAGCAAGGACAGGGGTGTCCTTAATACCGTACCGAACACTGAAGCTTTCTTT.

The chain links TRBV18 to TRBJ2-6, with TRBD1 identical over 9 bases. Germline lookup yields CDR1 KGHSH and CDR2 LQKENI. The CDR3 totals 19 residues. With V trimmed by 3 bases and J by 1 base, 10 bases remained unmatched. CDR3 in amino acids: CASSPRAGQGSSGANVLTF. The CDR3 coding sequence is TGTGCCAGCTCACCTCGGGCGGGACAGGGTTCTTCTGGGGCCAACGTCCTGACTTTC.

The chain links TRBV5-5 to TRBJ2-1; 7 nucleotides agree with TRBD1. Germline CDR1 reads SGHKS; CDR2 reads YYEKEE (reference sequence). J was trimmed by 2 bases and V by 4 bases; bases with no gene match: 9. This CDR3 is 16 amino acids long. CDR3 residues: CASSIGTVLPYNEQFF. CDR3 DNA: TGTGCCAGCAGCATCGGGACAGTGCTGCCCTACAATGAGCAGTTCTTC. Using reference TRBV5-5 and TRBJ2-1 for the parts outside the CDR3, the full variable domain is DAGVTQSPTHLIKTRGQQVTLRCSPISGHKSVSWYQQVLGQGPQFIFQYYEKEERGRGNFPDRFSARQFPNYSSELNVNALLLGDSALYLCASSIGTVLPYNEQFFGPGTRLTVL.

In this sample, this clone turned up once. The V and J genes are TRBV29-1 and TRBJ1-1; 7 bases agree with TRBD1. V lost 4 bases and J lost 4; bases outside the gene matches: 9. The CDR3 has 14 amino acids. Germline-derived CDR1 and CDR2 are SQVTM and ANQGSEA. CDR3 sequence (DNA): TGCAGCGTTGCCATGACAGGGTGGGGCACTGAAGCTTTCTTT. Protein sequence: CSVAMTGWGTEAFF.

The chain employs TRBV5-1 and TRBJ1-1; D is possibly TRBD1 (5 bases). V was pared by 1 base and J by 2 bases, with 12 bases between. The CDR3 spans 15 residues. Germline CDR1 is SGHRS and CDR2 is YFSETQ. CDR3 protein: CASSLSRVGNTEAFF. CDR3 DNA sequence: TGCGCCAGCAGCTTGTCCAGGGTTGGAAACACTGAAGCTTTCTTT. The variable domain in full, completed from reference TRBV5-1 and TRBJ1-1, reads KAGVTQTPRYLIKTRGQQVTLSCSPISGHRSVSWYQQTPGQGLQFLFEYFSETQRNKGNFPGRFSGRQFSNSRSEMNVSTLELGDSALYLCASSLSRVGNTEAFFGQGTRLTVV.

CDR3: CASSQDLRGPTYEQYF. The CDR3 region has the DNA TGTGCCAGCAGCCAAGATCTCCGCGGGCCAACCTACGAGCAGTACTTC. The chain joins TRBV3-1 (or the pseudogene TRBV3-2) to TRBJ2-7; D might be TRBD2 (5 bases). Germline V gene lookup returns CDR1 LGHDT and CDR2 YNNKEL (reference sequence). V shed 0 bases and J shed 2 bases, with 14 bases lying between them. The CDR3 is 16 amino acids.

The J gene is TRBJ2-7, the V gene TRBV30, with D tentatively TRBD1 (6 bases). The ends were cut back, 5 bases at V and 0 bases at J, with 14 bases in the middle. The germline V gene has CDR1 GTSNPN and CDR2 SVGIG (reference sequence). CDR3 size: 14 residues. CDR3 bases: TGTGCCTGGCTCGGACAGTCTAGCTCCTACGAGCAGTACTTC. Translation gives CAWLGQSSSYEQYF. Supplemented by reference TRBV30 and TRBJ2-7, the full variable domain reads SQTIHQWPATLVQPVGSPLSLECTVEGTSNPNLYWYRQAAGRGLQLLFYSVGIGQISSEVPQNLSASRPQDRQFILSSKKLLLSDSGFYLCAWLGQSSSYEQYFGPGTRLTVT.

This clone showed up just once. The chain combines TRBV6-2 or TRBV6-3 with TRBJ1-5, with TRBD1 identical over 10 bases. Looked up from germline, CDR1 is MNHEY and CDR2 is SVGEGT. The CDR3 length is 15 residues. The trim removed 6 bases at V and 2 bases at J, leaving 4 bases unmatched. CDR3 nucleotide sequence: TGTGCCAGCAGCCCCGGGACAGGGGGCAATCAGCCCCAGCATTTT. This gives the protein CASSPGTGGNQPQHF.